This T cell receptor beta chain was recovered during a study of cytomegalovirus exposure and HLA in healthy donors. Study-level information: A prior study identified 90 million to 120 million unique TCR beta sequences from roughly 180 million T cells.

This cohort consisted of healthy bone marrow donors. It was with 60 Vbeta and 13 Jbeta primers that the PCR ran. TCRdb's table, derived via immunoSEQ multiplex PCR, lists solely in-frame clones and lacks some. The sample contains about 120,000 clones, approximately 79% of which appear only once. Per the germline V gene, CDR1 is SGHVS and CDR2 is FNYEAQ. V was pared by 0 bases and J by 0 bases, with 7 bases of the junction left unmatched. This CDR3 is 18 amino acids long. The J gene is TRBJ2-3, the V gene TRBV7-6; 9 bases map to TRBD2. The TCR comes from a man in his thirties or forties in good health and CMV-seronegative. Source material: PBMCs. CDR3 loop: CASSLAPRGGASTDTQYF. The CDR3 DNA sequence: TGTGCCAGCAGCTTAGCCCCTCGCGGGGGGGCTAGCACAGATACGCAGTATTTT.